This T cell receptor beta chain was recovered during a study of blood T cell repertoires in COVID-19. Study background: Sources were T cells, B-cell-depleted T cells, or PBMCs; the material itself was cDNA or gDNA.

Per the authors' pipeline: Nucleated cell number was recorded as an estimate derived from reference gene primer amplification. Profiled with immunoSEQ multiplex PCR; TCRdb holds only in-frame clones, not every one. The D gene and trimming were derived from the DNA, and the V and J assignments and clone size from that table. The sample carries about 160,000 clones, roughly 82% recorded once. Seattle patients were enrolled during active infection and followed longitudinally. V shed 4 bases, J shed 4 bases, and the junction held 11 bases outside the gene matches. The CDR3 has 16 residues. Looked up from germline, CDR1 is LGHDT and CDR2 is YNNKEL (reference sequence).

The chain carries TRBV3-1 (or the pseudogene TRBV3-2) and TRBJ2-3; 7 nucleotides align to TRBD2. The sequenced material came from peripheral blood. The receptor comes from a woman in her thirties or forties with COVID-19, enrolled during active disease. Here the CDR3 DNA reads TGTGCCAGCAGCCTTTCTGGGAGCGCGGGAGCAGATACGCAGTATTTT. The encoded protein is CASSLSGSAGADTQYF.